Shown below are 32 T cell receptor beta chains from a single sample sequenced in a study of CD8+ T cells in alopecia areata. Sequencing templates came from extracted RNA that was reverse transcribed into cDNA. Data came from immunoSEQ multiplex PCR; TCRdb stores just in-frame clones and leaves some out. This table holds 150,000 to 250,000 clones, more than 55% found once. Treatment of the sample: oral pan-JAK inhibitor, 5-10 mg twice daily. Material: CD4+ T cells sorted from blood, obtained at week 4, from a patient treated with tofacitinib. These receptors were taken from a human donor with alopecia areata.

The chain recombines TRBV5-1 with TRBJ1-2; weak D call: TRBD1 (5 bases). Germline V gene sequence: CDR1 SGHRS, CDR2 YFSETQ. CDR3 length: 12 residues. Trimming cost V 0 bases and J 7 bases, with 7 bases left between them. The CDR3 DNA reads as TGCGCCAGCAGCTTGGATCAGGGTGGCTACACCTTC. This sequence encodes CASSLDQGGYTF.

Here the CDR3 DNA reads TGTGCCACCCTTGGACAGGATAGCAATCAGCCCCAGCATTTT. Its protein product is CATLGQDSNQPQHF. The V call is TRBV10-3, the J call TRBJ1-5, with 7 bases fitting TRBD1. CDR3 length equals 14 residues. The V gene end was trimmed by 10 bases and the J gene end by 0 bases; junction bases not matched to a gene: 6. The germline V gene has CDR1 ENHRY and CDR2 SYGVKD.

A note on this clone: Different DNA sequences within this sample yield the same CDR3. The chain links TRBV27 to TRBJ2-6; D may correspond to TRBD1 or TRBD2 (5 bases each). The CDR3 consists of 15 residues. The germline gives CDR1 MNHEY, CDR2 SMNVEV (reference sequence). V lost 1 base and J lost 1, with 5 bases in between. The CDR3 bases are TGTGCCAGCAGTTTATGGGGGTCTGGGGCCAACGTCCTGACTTTC. This translates into CASSLWGSGANVLTF.

V and J are TRBV4-2 and TRBJ2-1, with 11 positions matching TRBD2. The J segment lost 8 bases and the V segment lost 3 bases, leaving 3 bases of the junction unmatched. The germline V gene has CDR1 LGHNA and CDR2 YNFKEQ. This CDR3 has 14 amino acids. CDR3 DNA: TGTGCCAGCAGCCAGACTAGCGGGGAAGATGAGCAGTTCTTC. Encoded protein: CASSQTSGEDEQFF.

This rearrangement joins TRBV30 to TRBJ2-7; 9 bases are shared with TRBD1. The CDR3 consists of 14 residues. The germline CDR1 and CDR2 sequences are GTSNPN and SVGIG (reference sequence). V shed 3 bases, J shed 2 bases, and the junction held 5 bases outside the gene matches. This chain's CDR3 is CAWSDRGYPYEQYF. CDR3 sequence (DNA): TGTGCCTGGAGCGACAGGGGGTATCCCTACGAGCAGTACTTC.

The CDR3 bases are TGTGCCAGCAGCTTGGGGGACGTGAATTCACCCCTCCACTTT. This encodes CASSLGDVNSPLHF. The gene calls are TRBV7-3 and TRBJ1-6; D is possibly TRBD1 (5 bases). CDR1 and CDR2 (germline): SGHTA, FQGTGA. The CDR3 sequence is 14 residues long. Trimming removed 3 bases from V and 7 bases from J, with 10 bases in between.

The chain has TRBV5-1 and TRBJ2-7, with D perhaps given as TRBD1 or TRBD2 (5 bases each). Germline loops: CDR1 SGHRS, CDR2 YFSETQ. Trimming pared 2 bases from V and 1 base from J, leaving 13 bases between. The CDR3 sequence is 15 residues long. The CDR3 reads CASSFDSGVSYEQYF. CDR3 coding DNA: TGCGCCAGCAGCTTTGACAGCGGTGTGTCCTACGAGCAGTACTTC. Using reference TRBV5-1 and TRBJ2-7 for the parts outside the CDR3, the full variable domain is KAGVTQTPRYLIKTRGQQVTLSCSPISGHRSVSWYQQTPGQGLQFLFEYFSETQRNKGNFPGRFSGRQFSNSRSEMNVSTLELGDSALYLCASSFDSGVSYEQYFGPGTRLTVT.

This clone was counted between two and nine times. V usage is TRBV7-9 and J usage is TRBJ2-3, with 7 nucleotides matching TRBD2. The CDR3 is 13 amino acids. After removal of 5 bases from V and 7 bases from J, the junction contained 6 bases not matched to a gene. The V gene's germline CDR1 is SEHNR and CDR2 FQNEAQ (reference sequence). The CDR3 region is CASSLGLVNTQYF. In DNA, the CDR3 is TGTGCCAGCAGCCTCGGACTAGTGAATACGCAGTATTTT.

Of note for this clone: The same CDR3 arises from other DNA sequences in this sample as well. This sequence joins TRBV5-1 and TRBJ1-3, with D unclear. The CDR3 extends over 14 amino acids. Germline V gives CDR1 SGHRS, CDR2 YFSETQ. Trimming stripped 0 bases from V and 4 bases from J, with 8 bases between. The CDR3 sequence: CASSLAGYGNTIYF. CDR3 coding DNA: TGCGCCAGCAGCTTGGCTGGTTACGGAAACACCATATATTTT.

Concerning this clone: The sample has other DNA sequences that encode this CDR3 too. V usage is TRBV29-1 and J usage is TRBJ2-5; D unclear. Looked up from germline, CDR1 is SQVTM and CDR2 is ANQGSEA. V was clipped by 6 bases and J by 4 bases, with 6 bases between them. The CDR3 runs 10 residues. CDR3 nucleotides: TGCAGCGTGGTCACAGAGACCCAGTACTTC. This sequence encodes CSVVTETQYF.

There are a few counts of this clone. This chain joins TRBV2 and TRBJ2-5, with 10 nucleotides matching TRBD2. The germline CDR1 and CDR2 sequences are SNHLY and FYNNEI. V shed 7 bases, J shed 2 bases, and the junction held 7 bases outside the gene matches. The CDR3 runs 15 residues. CDR3 protein: CASILLAGAQETQYF. CDR3 coding DNA: TGTGCCAGCATCCTCCTAGCGGGGGCTCAAGAGACCCAGTACTTC.

In this sample, this clone turned up a few times. CDR3 sequence (DNA): TGTGCCAGCAGCTTAGGGGCGAATTCACCCCTCCACTTT. Amino acids: CASSLGANSPLHF. The chain carries TRBV7-9 and TRBJ1-6; the D is unclear. The germline CDR1 and CDR2 sequences are SEHNR and FQNEAQ (reference sequence). V lost 1 base to trimming and J lost 7 bases, with 5 bases between them. This CDR3 region has 13 residues.

The chain carries TRBV5-6 and TRBJ1-2, with D perhaps matching TRBD1 (6 bases). CDR1 SGHDT and CDR2 YYEEEE come from the germline V gene. V was cut by 4 bases and J by 0 bases, with 19 bases left in between. The CDR3 sequence is 17 residues long. CDR3 bases: TGTGCCAGCAGCGGCAACAGGGTACGTTTAACTAACTATGGCTACACCTTC. This sequence encodes CASSGNRVRLTNYGYTF.

CDR3: CASSLRVGALSGNTIYF. The CDR3 DNA is TGTGCCAGCAGCTTGCGGGTGGGGGCCCTCTCTGGAAACACCATATATTTT. The V call is TRBV5-6, the J call TRBJ1-3, with D possibly being TRBD1 (6 bases). Germline assignment: CDR1 SGHDT and CDR2 YYEEEE. V dropped 1 base and J dropped 0 bases, with 14 bases sitting between them. The CDR3 runs to 17 residues.

CDR3 sequence reads: CASSFDTNTGELFF. The CDR3 nucleotides read TGTGCCAGCAGCTTCGACACAAACACCGGGGAGCTGTTTTTT. V and J are TRBV7-9 and TRBJ2-2, with D unresolved. V was trimmed by 3 bases and J by 2 bases, leaving 7 bases between them. There are 14 residues in the CDR3. CDR1 and CDR2 (germline): SEHNR, FQNEAQ (reference sequence).

V usage is TRBV5-4 and J usage is TRBJ1-5, with D tentatively TRBD1 (5 bases). The CDR3 consists of 15 residues. Germline V gene data show CDR1 as SGHNT and CDR2 as YYREEE (reference sequence). V was clipped by 2 bases and J by 4 bases, with 13 bases between them. The chain's CDR3 is CASSFAGTGNQPQHF. The DNA of the CDR3 is TGTGCCAGCAGCTTCGCCGGGACGGGAAATCAGCCCCAGCATTTT.

The chain employs TRBV30 and TRBJ1-3; 9 bases map to TRBD1. Germline assignment: CDR1 GTSNPN and CDR2 SVGIG (reference sequence). J was trimmed by 4 bases and V by 4 bases; bases with no gene match: 8. The CDR3 loop spans 15 amino acids. The CDR3 bases are TGTGCCTGGATCAGGGGACAGGGCCTAGGAAACACCATATATTTT. Its protein is CAWIRGQGLGNTIYF.

The chain combines TRBV29-1 with TRBJ2-3, with 7 bases identical to TRBD1. CDR1 SQVTM and CDR2 ANQGSEA come from the germline V gene. CDR3 size: 14 residues. After removal of 1 base from V and 2 bases from J, the junction contained 3 bases not matched to a gene. The CDR3 loop is CSVEGTGATDTQYF. The CDR3 nucleotides are TGCAGCGTTGAAGGAACAGGGGCCACAGATACGCAGTATTTT.

This sequence joins TRBV7-2 and TRBJ2-5; 7 nucleotides match TRBD1. The CDR3 loop spans 15 amino acids. From germline, CDR1 is SGHTA and CDR2 FQGNSA. Germline trimming cut 0 bases from V and 5 bases from J; bases unmatched to any gene: 6. CDR3 DNA sequence: TGTGCCAGCAGCTTAGCAGGGGGCGAATGGGAGACCCAGTACTTC. Protein: CASSLAGGEWETQYF. The whole variable domain, remainder taken from reference TRBV7-2 and TRBJ2-5, is GAGVSQSPSNKVTEKGKDVELRCDPISGHTALYWYRQSLGQGLEFLIYFQGNSAPDKSGLPSDRFSAERTGGSVSTLTIQRTQQEDSAVYLCASSLAGGEWETQYFGPGTRLLVL.

The rearrangement links TRBV30 to TRBJ2-3; TRBD1 is a possible D gene (5 bases). The CDR3 is 13 amino acids. Germline loops: CDR1 GTSNPN, CDR2 SVGIG (reference sequence). V shed 5 bases and J shed 4 bases, with 13 bases lying between them. CDR3 sequence: CAWSWGRADTQYF. The CDR3 DNA follows: TGTGCCTGGTCTTGGGGCCGTGCAGATACGCAGTATTTT.

The gene calls are TRBV2 and TRBJ1-6; weak D call: TRBD1 (5 bases). CDR1 is SNHLY, CDR2 FYNNEI, per germline. Trimming took 4 bases from V and 10 from J, leaving 14 bases between them. The CDR3 spans 14 residues. CDR3: CASSVGRGGSPLHF. DNA of the CDR3: TGTGCCAGCAGTGTGGGCCGGGGGGGGTCACCCCTCCACTTT.

This clone was picked up a small number of times. The gene calls are TRBV4-1 and TRBJ2-1; D is unclear. The CDR3 has 13 amino acids. The ends were cut back, 4 bases at V and 15 bases at J, with 19 bases in the middle. Germline V gives CDR1 MGHRA, CDR2 YSYEKL. The CDR3, as DNA: TGCGCCAGCAGCCCACCGGGTGGCGGTAAAATGTTCTTC. As protein: CASSPPGGGKMFF.

The chain uses TRBV14 and TRBJ2-1; no firm D call. V lost 2 bases and J lost 0, with 14 bases in between. CDR1 is SGHDN and CDR2 is FVKESK in the germline V gene. The CDR3 length is 17 residues. CDR3 protein: CASSQRLAASSYNEQFF. The DNA for the CDR3 is TGTGCCAGCAGCCAAAGGCTCGCAGCGAGCTCCTACAATGAGCAGTTCTTC.

This chain connects TRBV5-1 to TRBJ1-2; 8 positions agree with TRBD1. The trim removed 0 bases at V and 8 bases at J, leaving 9 bases unmatched. Looked up from germline, CDR1 is SGHRS and CDR2 is YFSETQ. CDR3 length: 15 residues. The CDR3 coding sequence is TGCGCCAGCAGCTTGGCGCCCGGGACAGGTGGGGGCTACACCTTC. This encodes CASSLAPGTGGGYTF.

The V gene is TRBV9, the J gene TRBJ1-2; a possible D gene is TRBD1 (5 bases). Per germline, CDR1 SGDLS and CDR2 YYNGEE. Trimming shortened V by 1 base and J by 8 bases, and 9 bases separated the two germline ends. The CDR3 runs 12 residues. The CDR3 sequence: CASSVSGKGYTF. The DNA for the CDR3 is TGTGCCAGCAGCGTATCAGGGAAAGGCTACACCTTC. Full variable domain (missing parts from reference TRBV9 and TRBJ1-2): DSGVTQTPKHLITATGQRVTLRCSPRSGDLSVYWYQQSLDQGLQFLIQYYNGEERAKGNILERFSAQQFPDLHSELNLSSLELGDSALYFCASSVSGKGYTFGSGTRLTVV.

On this clone itself: At one end the junction does not follow the germline gene, possibly because of a read error. This rearrangement joins TRBV30 to TRBJ1-2, with D possibly matching TRBD1 (5 bases). Germline-derived CDR1 and CDR2 are GTSNPN and SVGIG (reference sequence). The CDR3 loop spans 12 amino acids. CDR3 nucleotides: TGTGCCTGGACCCATACAGGCTATGGCTACGCCTTC. Translation: CAWTHTGYGYAF.

The chain combines TRBV7-9 with TRBJ1-5; D possibly corresponds to TRBD1 (6 bases). This CDR3 comprises 14 residues. Between the trimmed V and J ends, which lost 5 bases and 5 bases, there was a span of 13 bases. CDR1 is SEHNR, CDR2 FQNEAQ, per germline (reference sequence). Here the CDR3 reads CASSLQGKDQPQHF. CDR3 bases: TGTGCCAGCAGCCTTCAGGGGAAGGATCAGCCCCAGCATTTT.

The rearrangement joins TRBV7-2 to TRBJ2-7; the D gene is possibly TRBD2 (6 bases). The length of the CDR3 is 14 residues. V was shortened by 2 bases and J by 4 bases, with 12 bases between the two germline ends. Germline V CDR1 and CDR2: SGHTA, FQGNSA. The CDR3 protein is CASSLPGLLYEQYF. The CDR3 DNA reads as TGTGCCAGCAGCTTACCGGGACTCCTGTACGAGCAGTACTTC. Full variable domain (missing parts from reference TRBV7-2 and TRBJ2-7): GAGVSQSPSNKVTEKGKDVELRCDPISGHTALYWYRQSLGQGLEFLIYFQGNSAPDKSGLPSDRFSAERTGGSVSTLTIQRTQQEDSAVYLCASSLPGLLYEQYFGPGTRLTVT.

J is TRBJ2-1 and V is TRBV7-3; no clear D gene. Germline values: CDR1 SGHTA, CDR2 FQGTGA. The CDR3 loop spans 16 amino acids. Trimming stripped 5 bases from V and 2 bases from J, with 16 bases between. The CDR3 DNA is TGTGCCAGCAGCCCGACCCGGGCAGCAGCCTACAATGAGCAGTTCTTC. Its protein product is CASSPTRAAAYNEQFF.

This rearrangement joins TRBV4-1 to TRBJ2-5, with 7 bases aligning to TRBD2. This CDR3 contains 15 residues. J gave up 2 bases and V 0 bases, and 3 bases lay outside the gene matches. Looked up from germline, CDR1 is MGHRA and CDR2 is YSYEKL. For the CDR3, the DNA is TGCGCCAGCAGCCAAGAGAGCGGGGTTCAAGAGACCCAGTACTTC. As protein: CASSQESGVQETQYF.

The chain has TRBV7-2 and TRBJ2-4, with D hard to call. This CDR3 is 13 amino acids long. Germline CDR1 and CDR2: SGHTA and FQGNSA. V was cut by 6 bases and J by 6 bases, with 12 bases left in between. The CDR3 DNA sequence: TGTGCCAGCAGTACGGACCGCGGAAACATTCAGTACTTC. As protein: CASSTDRGNIQYF.

The chain joins TRBV6-6 to TRBJ1-1; D is ambiguous. This CDR3 has 12 amino acids. Germline V CDR1 and CDR2: MNHNY, SVGAGI (reference sequence). Trimming shortened V by 3 bases and J by 6 bases, and 8 bases separated the two germline ends. The CDR3 nucleotides are TGTGCCAGCAGTTATAGTGTAGCTGAAGCTTTCTTT. This gives the protein CASSYSVAEAFF.